Sequencing of this TCR beta chain was carried out in a study of blood T cells in healthy people across ages (dated by TCRdb to the mid-2010s). With regard to the full study: In model experiments, template switching captured about one uniquely barcoded TCR beta cDNA molecule for every two T cells. To track age-related changes in TCR beta repertoire diversity, the study relied on deep sequencing normalized with unique cDNA molecular identifiers. Four age groups were formed from the donors: young (average around 15 years), middle-aged (approximately 39), aged (about 62) and long-lived (82). To avoid experimental bias, donors of different ages were spread randomly across the sequencing lanes. Two additional independent replicas of 1 million unique cDNA reads from the same blood draw were analyzed for two donors (one aged 18 to 30 and one aged 80 or older). Overall study outcomes, separate from this receptor: Observed TCR beta diversity per million T cells fell roughly linearly with age, and a significant reduction was already apparent by age around 39. A strong correlation was found between observed TCR beta diversity and the percentage of naive T cells measured by flow cytometry. Because profiling used bulk unsorted PBMCs, naive and antigen-experienced compartments could not be compared conclusively. The long-lived group showed more naive CD4+ T cells, fewer expanded clones and increased TCR diversity than the aged group, suggesting age selection. Donor CMV infection status was unknown, potentially confounding age-related changes in expanded clonotypes. Estimates of total diversity based on one million sequenced T cells were regarded as lower bounds and as underestimates.

V was cut back by 0 bases and J by 1 base, leaving a gap of 10 bases between them. The CDR3 starts with the cysteine, ends with the phenylalanine, and has 15 residues. The read is trimmed to its CDR3 DNA, 45 bases read in frame from base 1. CDR1 and CDR2 (LGHNA, YNFKEQ) derive from the germline V gene. The library was made by 5' RACE. Instrument used: Illumina HiSeq 2500. A second PCR of roughly 6 to 12 cycles was run with a J-beta primer mix and a sample-barcoded 5' primer. A unique molecular identifier was introduced onto each TCR beta cDNA molecule by a template-switch 5' adaptor carrying 12 random nucleotides. Each sample yielded at least 3 million CDR3-containing paired-end reads. First-strand cDNA was synthesized from all RNA with the Mint cDNA synthesis kit, primed by a TRBC-specific oligonucleotide. After uracil-DNA glycosylase treatment, a first 18-cycle PCR used universal primers M1SS and BC2_uni_R on all cDNA. The study's processing was this. For normalization, 1 million high-quality reads, each with a distinct molecular identifier, were randomly selected from each sample. Reads sharing molecular identifiers were discarded rather than binned into consensus sequences. MiTCR, run with a Q25 quality threshold and the strictest error-elimination algorithm, handled CDR3 identification, clonotype clustering and error correction. A nonparametric unseen species model with Euler transformation was used to estimate a lower bound on total TCR beta diversity. TCRdb trimmed public reads at Q25 via fastp, called clones via MiXCR and kept in-frame beta chains. All rows with the same CDR3 protein become a single entry with the most common DNA and genes. TCRdb, rather than the study authors, made the V and J calls. The sample table contains about 640,000 distinct CDR3 sequences; only one count was recorded for 58% of them. Of the sample, roughly 34% falls within the top ten clones.

Concerning this clonotype itself: Its antigen remains unidentified. Nothing much larger sits one base from this clone, and base qualities are not available.

Donors were 40 or so systemically healthy Caucasian individuals from Russia aged roughly 6 to 100 years. Each donor gave approximately 9.3 milliliters of peripheral blood, collected into EDTA-treated Vacutainer tubes. Ficoll-Paque density-gradient centrifugation was used to isolate PBMCs, with at least 6 million per sample. Trizol reagent was used to extract total RNA from the PBMCs, yielding at least 5 micrograms per sample. For every donor, an aliquot of PBMCs went through flow cytometry to measure the percentages of naive CD45RAhigh/CD27high T cells. The sample comprised blood. The rearrangement combines TRBV4-2 with TRBJ2-7; too little of a D gene remains to name it. The TCR comes from a man aged 55 to 70 in good health. The CDR3 sequence is CASSQDGGASYEQYF. The nucleotides are TGTGCCAGCAGCCAAGACGGTGGAGCATCCTACGAGCAGTACTTC.